Listed below are T cell receptor beta chains from one sample, sequenced in a study of graft-versus-host responses after intestinal transplantation. Their antigens are not known. Sequencing used immunoSEQ multiplex PCR; TCRdb keeps in-frame clones, though not all of them. The table has roughly 64,000 clones, around nine tenths seen once. The material was unstimulated CD8+ T cells sorted from spleen or lymph node cells, obtained before transplant. The receptor source for this set is a human donor who was the organ donor for an intestinal transplant. The CDR3 runs from the conserved cysteine through the conserved F or W. The order of the fields is CDR3 DNA, CDR3 protein, J gene, V gene, clone size, D gene. The D gene is left open where the match is weak. Not all rows give a size; the values are once, few, many and, for expanded clones, a class.

cdr3_nt: TGTGCCAGCAGCATGCGGGACAGACCCTACGAGCAGTACTTC
cdr3_aa: CASSMRDRPYEQYF
j_call: TRBJ2-7
v_call: TRBV7-6
clone_size: once
d_call: -

cdr3_nt: TGTGCCAGCAGCTTAGAAGGACAGGGGGACTATGGCTACACCTTC
cdr3_aa: CASSLEGQGDYGYTF
j_call: TRBJ1-2
v_call: TRBV13
clone_size: -
d_call: TRBD1

cdr3_nt: TGTGCCAGCAGCTTAGAACACCTGGAGCGGAGCTCCTACAATGAGCAGTTCTTC
cdr3_aa: CASSLEHLERSSYNEQFF
j_call: TRBJ2-1
v_call: TRBV7-9
clone_size: -
d_call: -

cdr3_nt: TGCAGCGTTGTCCCCCAGCGGGAGTATAAAGAGACCCAGTACTTC
cdr3_aa: CSVVPQREYKETQYF
j_call: TRBJ2-5
v_call: TRBV29-1
clone_size: -
d_call: TRBD2

cdr3_nt: TGTGCCAGCAGTTTCTCGCCTCTAACCCAGTACTTC
cdr3_aa: CASSFSPLTQYF
j_call: TRBJ2-5
v_call: TRBV28
clone_size: once
d_call: -

cdr3_nt: TGTGCCAGCAGCCCGGCCGAATACGGGGGGCTCGCTTTCTTT
cdr3_aa: CASSPAEYGGLAFF
j_call: TRBJ1-1
v_call: TRBV27
clone_size: -
d_call: -

cdr3_nt: TGTGCCAGTAACCCACCAGGACTAGCCGTCCCAGATACGCAGTATTTT
cdr3_aa: CASNPPGLAVPDTQYF
j_call: TRBJ2-3
v_call: TRBV19
clone_size: -
d_call: TRBD2

cdr3_nt: TGTGCCAGCAGCGACGCCACTTCCTACGAGCAGTACTTC
cdr3_aa: CASSDATSYEQYF
j_call: TRBJ2-7
v_call: TRBV9
clone_size: -
d_call: -

cdr3_nt: TGTGCCAGTAGTATCAATAAGGGACAGGAGAGACAGCCCCAGCATTTT
cdr3_aa: CASSINKGQERQPQHF
j_call: TRBJ1-5
v_call: TRBV19
clone_size: -
d_call: TRBD1

cdr3_nt: TGTAGCGTAGGACTGGTCACAAGCTCCTACAATGAGCAGTTCTTC
cdr3_aa: CSVGLVTSSYNEQFF
j_call: TRBJ2-1
v_call: TRBV29-1
clone_size: -
d_call: -

cdr3_nt: TGTGCCAGCAGCAACAGGACAGGGGGCGCTTCCAAAAACATTCAGTACTTC
cdr3_aa: CASSNRTGGASKNIQYF
j_call: TRBJ2-4
v_call: TRBV9
clone_size: -
d_call: TRBD1

cdr3_nt: TGTGCCAGCAGTGAGTCCGGGAGGTGGACTGAAGCTTTCTTT
cdr3_aa: CASSESGRWTEAFF
j_call: TRBJ1-1
v_call: TRBV25-1
clone_size: -
d_call: -

cdr3_nt: TGTGCCAGCAGCTTAGAAGGCAGGGGGATTTACGAGCAGTACTTC
cdr3_aa: CASSLEGRGIYEQYF
j_call: TRBJ2-7
v_call: TRBV7-9
clone_size: -
d_call: TRBD1

cdr3_nt: TGTGCCAGCAGCGTAGGGGGAGCCTACAATGAGCAGTTCTTC
cdr3_aa: CASSVGGAYNEQFF
j_call: TRBJ2-1
v_call: TRBV9
clone_size: -
d_call: -

cdr3_nt: TGTGCCAGCAGCTTGGGGGCACAGGGCTTCCCCTCCATCTATGGCTACACCTTC
cdr3_aa: CASSLGAQGFPSIYGYTF
j_call: TRBJ1-2
v_call: TRBV5-6
clone_size: few
d_call: -

cdr3_nt: TGTGCCAGCAGCGCGACAGGGAGTTTGGGTGGCTACACCTTC
cdr3_aa: CASSATGSLGGYTF
j_call: TRBJ1-2
v_call: TRBV9
clone_size: -
d_call: TRBD1

cdr3_nt: TGTGCCAGCCTAGTACAGGGTACTAAAGGCTACACCTTC
cdr3_aa: CASLVQGTKGYTF
j_call: TRBJ1-2
v_call: TRBV6-7
clone_size: -
d_call: -

cdr3_nt: TGCGCCAGCAGCCAAGATAGGGACAGGGGCTACGAGCAGTACTTC
cdr3_aa: CASSQDRDRGYEQYF
j_call: TRBJ2-7
v_call: TRBV4-3
clone_size: once
d_call: TRBD1

cdr3_nt: TGTGCCAGCAGCTTCTACCACGTCCCCCCGAACGAGGCCAAAAACATTCAGTACTTC
cdr3_aa: CASSFYHVPPNEAKNIQYF
j_call: TRBJ2-4
v_call: TRBV5-4
clone_size: -
d_call: -

cdr3_nt: TGTGCCAGCAGTTCCCCGACAGGCCTCTACGAGCAGTACTTC
cdr3_aa: CASSSPTGLYEQYF
j_call: TRBJ2-7
v_call: TRBV28
clone_size: -
d_call: -

cdr3_nt: TGTGCCAGCAGCTTGGTTGGGATCCAGGGCAAAAACATTCAGTACTTC
cdr3_aa: CASSLVGIQGKNIQYF
j_call: TRBJ2-4
v_call: TRBV5-6
clone_size: -
d_call: -

cdr3_nt: TGTGCCAGCAGCTTGTCGGGAGGGAACACCGGGGAGCTGTTTTTT
cdr3_aa: CASSLSGGNTGELFF
j_call: TRBJ2-2
v_call: TRBV5-5
clone_size: -
d_call: TRBD2

cdr3_nt: TGTGCCAGCAGTGAAAAGACGCAGGGGTCTTCACCCCTCCACTTT
cdr3_aa: CASSEKTQGSSPLHF
j_call: TRBJ1-6
v_call: TRBV6-4
clone_size: once
d_call: -

cdr3_nt: TGTGCCAGTAGTAAACTGCCGGGACTAGCCAAAACGTTCTCCTACGAGCAGTACTTC
cdr3_aa: CASSKLPGLAKTFSYEQYF
j_call: TRBJ2-7
v_call: TRBV19
clone_size: -
d_call: TRBD2

cdr3_nt: TGTGCCAGCAGTACTCGCAGGGGGCAATCGGAGAGCTACACCTTC
cdr3_aa: CASSTRRGQSESYTF
j_call: TRBJ1-2
v_call: TRBV28
clone_size: -
d_call: TRBD1

cdr3_nt: TGTGCCAGCAGTGGGGACAGGGAAGAGGGTAGGGAGCAGTTCTTC
cdr3_aa: CASSGDREEGREQFF
j_call: TRBJ2-1
v_call: TRBV28
clone_size: -
d_call: TRBD1

cdr3_nt: TGTGCCAGCAGTAACTTAAGCGGGGGAGGCTCCTACGAGCAGTACTTC
cdr3_aa: CASSNLSGGGSYEQYF
j_call: TRBJ2-7
v_call: TRBV28
clone_size: -
d_call: TRBD2

cdr3_nt: TGCGCCAGCAGCCAGCGGTGGTCTCTAGCGGGAGGGGAACCTAGCACAGATACGCAGTATTTT
cdr3_aa: CASSQRWSLAGGEPSTDTQYF
j_call: TRBJ2-3
v_call: TRBV4-3
clone_size: -
d_call: TRBD2

cdr3_nt: TGTGCCACCAGCAGAGATGCCTCCGGGGGCTACGAGCAGTACTTC
cdr3_aa: CATSRDASGGYEQYF
j_call: TRBJ2-7
v_call: TRBV15
clone_size: -
d_call: -

cdr3_nt: TGTGCCAGCAGTTTATCGCTCTCGCGCCTCTACAATGAGCAGTTCTTC
cdr3_aa: CASSLSLSRLYNEQFF
j_call: TRBJ2-1
v_call: TRBV27
clone_size: once
d_call: -

cdr3_nt: TGTGCCAGCAGCCAAGGGAGAGTATCAGGGGCTTTATACGAGCAGTACTTC
cdr3_aa: CASSQGRVSGALYEQYF
j_call: TRBJ2-7
v_call: TRBV4-2
clone_size: -
d_call: -

cdr3_nt: TGTGCCAGCAGCGTATACGGTCGAGCCACAGCTTCTTACAATGAGCAGTTCTTC
cdr3_aa: CASSVYGRATASYNEQFF
j_call: TRBJ2-1
v_call: TRBV9
clone_size: -
d_call: -

cdr3_nt: TGTGCCAGCAGCCCCGGGACAGGGAACAACGAGCAGTACTTC
cdr3_aa: CASSPGTGNNEQYF
j_call: TRBJ2-7
v_call: TRBV5-4
clone_size: few
d_call: TRBD1

cdr3_nt: TGTGCCAGCAGTTTATTTTACTCACCACAGACCACTAGCGGGAGGACCTACGAGCAGTACTTC
cdr3_aa: CASSLFYSPQTTSGRTYEQYF
j_call: TRBJ2-7
v_call: TRBV28
clone_size: -
d_call: TRBD2

cdr3_nt: TGTGCCAGCAGTGACTCTGCGGGAGGATCCAATGAGCAGTTCTTC
cdr3_aa: CASSDSAGGSNEQFF
j_call: TRBJ2-1
v_call: TRBV6-4
clone_size: -
d_call: TRBD2

cdr3_nt: TGTGCCAGCAGTTCCCTCGACAGGGGGCGAGGAAACACTGAAGCTTTCTTT
cdr3_aa: CASSSLDRGRGNTEAFF
j_call: TRBJ1-1
v_call: TRBV28
clone_size: once
d_call: TRBD1

cdr3_nt: TGTGCCAGCAGTCCAGACAGGGGGCGGTACGAGCAGTACTTC
cdr3_aa: CASSPDRGRYEQYF
j_call: TRBJ2-7
v_call: TRBV9
clone_size: -
d_call: TRBD1

cdr3_nt: TGTGCCAGCAGTGATTGGACAGCACTCGGCGAGCAGTACTTC
cdr3_aa: CASSDWTALGEQYF
j_call: TRBJ2-7
v_call: TRBV28
clone_size: -
d_call: -

cdr3_nt: TGTGCCAGCTCACCACCGTCAACAACAGATACGCAGTATTTT
cdr3_aa: CASSPPSTTDTQYF
j_call: TRBJ2-3
v_call: TRBV18
clone_size: -
d_call: -

cdr3_nt: TGTGCCAGCAGTTTGGGAGGCGATGGAAACACCATATATTTT
cdr3_aa: CASSLGGDGNTIYF
j_call: TRBJ1-3
v_call: TRBV28
clone_size: -
d_call: -

cdr3_nt: TGTGCCAGCAGCCTACGCCTAGCGGGAGACGACGAGCAGTACTTC
cdr3_aa: CASSLRLAGDDEQYF
j_call: TRBJ2-7
v_call: TRBV4-2
clone_size: -
d_call: TRBD2

cdr3_nt: TGCAGCGTTCTTGACAGGGGCAGGGACTATGGCTACACCTTC
cdr3_aa: CSVLDRGRDYGYTF
j_call: TRBJ1-2
v_call: TRBV29-1
clone_size: -
d_call: TRBD1

cdr3_nt: TGTGCCAGCGGCCAATACTACAATGAGCAGTTCTTC
cdr3_aa: CASGQYYNEQFF
j_call: TRBJ2-1
v_call: TRBV13
clone_size: -
d_call: -

cdr3_nt: TGTGCCAGCACCGGACAAGAACTTTATGGCTACACCTTC
cdr3_aa: CASTGQELYGYTF
j_call: TRBJ1-2
v_call: TRBV4-2
clone_size: -
d_call: -

cdr3_nt: TGTGCCAGCAGCCTGGGGGGTTGGGGCACTGAAGCTTTCTTT
cdr3_aa: CASSLGGWGTEAFF
j_call: TRBJ1-1
v_call: TRBV7-8
clone_size: -
d_call: -

cdr3_nt: TGCGCCAGCAGCTCAGTCGGCAACAGGGGAGGATACGAGCAGTACTTC
cdr3_aa: CASSSVGNRGGYEQYF
j_call: TRBJ2-7
v_call: TRBV5-1
clone_size: -
d_call: -

cdr3_nt: TGTGCCAGCAGTTTTCAGGGGGGCTACGAGCAGTACTTC
cdr3_aa: CASSFQGGYEQYF
j_call: TRBJ2-7
v_call: TRBV27
clone_size: -
d_call: -

cdr3_nt: TGTGCCAGCTCACCGCTTAGGGGGAACACTGAAGCTTTCTTT
cdr3_aa: CASSPLRGNTEAFF
j_call: TRBJ1-1
v_call: TRBV18
clone_size: -
d_call: -

cdr3_nt: TGTGCCAGCTCTATCCGGAACAGGGAGATCCCCTACGAGCAGTACTTC
cdr3_aa: CASSIRNREIPYEQYF
j_call: TRBJ2-7
v_call: TRBV18
clone_size: -
d_call: -

cdr3_nt: TGTGCCAGTAGTCCTAGACAGGGGTGGAACACTGAAGCTTTCTTT
cdr3_aa: CASSPRQGWNTEAFF
j_call: TRBJ1-1
v_call: TRBV19
clone_size: -
d_call: TRBD1

cdr3_nt: TGTGCCAGCAGCTTAGGGTCCCAAGATGCGTCACCCCTCCACTTT
cdr3_aa: CASSLGSQDASPLHF
j_call: TRBJ1-6
v_call: TRBV7-6
clone_size: -
d_call: -

cdr3_nt: TGCGCCAGCAGCCAAGGGCCGGGATGGGGACTAGGACCCGCCAATGAGCAGTTCTTC
cdr3_aa: CASSQGPGWGLGPANEQFF
j_call: TRBJ2-1
v_call: TRBV4-3
clone_size: -
d_call: TRBD2